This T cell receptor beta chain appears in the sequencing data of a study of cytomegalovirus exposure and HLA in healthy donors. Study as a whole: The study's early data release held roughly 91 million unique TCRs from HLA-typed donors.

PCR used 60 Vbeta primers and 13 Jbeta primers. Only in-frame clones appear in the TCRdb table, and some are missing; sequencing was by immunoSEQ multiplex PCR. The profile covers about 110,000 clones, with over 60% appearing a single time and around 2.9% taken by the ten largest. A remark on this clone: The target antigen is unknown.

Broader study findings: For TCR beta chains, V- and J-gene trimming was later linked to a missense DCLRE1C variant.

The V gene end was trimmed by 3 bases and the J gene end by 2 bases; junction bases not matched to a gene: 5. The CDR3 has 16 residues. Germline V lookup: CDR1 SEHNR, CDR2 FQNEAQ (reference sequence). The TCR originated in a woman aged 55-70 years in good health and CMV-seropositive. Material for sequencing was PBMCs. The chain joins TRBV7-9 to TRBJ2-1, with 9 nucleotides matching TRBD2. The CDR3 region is CASSFYTSGPYNEQFF. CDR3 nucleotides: TGTGCCAGCAGCTTTTATACTAGCGGGCCCTACAATGAGCAGTTCTTC.